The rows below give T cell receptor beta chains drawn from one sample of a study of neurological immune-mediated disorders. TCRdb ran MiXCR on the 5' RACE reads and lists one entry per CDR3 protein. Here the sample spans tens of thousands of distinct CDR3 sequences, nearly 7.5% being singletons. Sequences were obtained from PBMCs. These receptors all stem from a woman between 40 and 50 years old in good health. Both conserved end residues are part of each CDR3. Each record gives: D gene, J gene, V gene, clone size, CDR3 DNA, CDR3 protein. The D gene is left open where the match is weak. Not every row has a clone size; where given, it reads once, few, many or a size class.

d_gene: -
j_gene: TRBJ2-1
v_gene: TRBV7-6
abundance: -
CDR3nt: TGTGCCAGCAGCGAGAGGTACAGGGATAACAATGAGCAGTTCTTC
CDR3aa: CASSERYRDNNEQFF

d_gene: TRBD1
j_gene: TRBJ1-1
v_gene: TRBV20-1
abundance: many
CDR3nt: TGCAGTGCTAGGGGGACAGGGGGTTCGGGAGGGAGCTTCTTT
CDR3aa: CSARGTGGSGGSFF

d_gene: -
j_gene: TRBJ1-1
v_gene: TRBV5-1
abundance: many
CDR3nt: TGCGCCAGCAGCTTGGGGGTTGTCCAGGGGAACACTGAAGCTTTCTTT
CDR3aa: CASSLGVVQGNTEAFF

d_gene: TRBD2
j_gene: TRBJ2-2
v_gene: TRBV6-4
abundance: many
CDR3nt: TGTGCCAGCAGCCTACTAGCGGGAGATACCGGGGAGCTGTTTTTT
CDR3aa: CASSLLAGDTGELFF

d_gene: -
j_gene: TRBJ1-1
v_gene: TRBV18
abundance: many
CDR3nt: TGTGCCAGCTCACCGGACAAGAACACTGAAGCTTTCTTT
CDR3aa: CASSPDKNTEAFF

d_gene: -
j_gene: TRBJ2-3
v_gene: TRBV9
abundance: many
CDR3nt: TGTGCCAGCAGCGTAGGGCGAGCGGACAGCACAGATACGCAGTATTTT
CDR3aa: CASSVGRADSTDTQYF

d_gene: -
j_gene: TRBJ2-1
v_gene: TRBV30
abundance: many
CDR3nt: TGTGCCTGGAATTCGGACATGGACAATTACAATGAGCAGTTCTTC
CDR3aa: CAWNSDMDNYNEQFF

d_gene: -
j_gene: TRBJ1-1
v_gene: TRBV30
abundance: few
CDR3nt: TGTGCCTGGAGTCGGCAGGGCCAGCAGGACACTGAAGCTTTCTTT
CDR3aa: CAWSRQGQQDTEAFF

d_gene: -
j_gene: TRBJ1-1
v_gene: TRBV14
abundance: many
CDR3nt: TGTGCCAGCAACAGGGCTGCTGGGACTGAAGCTTTCTTT
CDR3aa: CASNRAAGTEAFF

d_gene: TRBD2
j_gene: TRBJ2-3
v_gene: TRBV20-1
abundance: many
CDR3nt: TGCAGTGCTAGATTAGCGGGGGGGGCTAGCACAGATACGCAGTATTTT
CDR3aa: CSARLAGGASTDTQYF

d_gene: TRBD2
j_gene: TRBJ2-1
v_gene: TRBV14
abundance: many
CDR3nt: TGTGCCAGCAGCCACAAAAGCCGACTAGCCCCGTTC
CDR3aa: CASSHKSRLAPF

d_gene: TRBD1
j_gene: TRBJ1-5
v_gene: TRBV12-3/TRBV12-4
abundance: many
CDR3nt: TGTGCCAGCAGGACCAGGACAGGAAATCAGCCCCAGCATTTT
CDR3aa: CASRTRTGNQPQHF

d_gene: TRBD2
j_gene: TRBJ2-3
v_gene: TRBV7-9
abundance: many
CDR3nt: TGTGCCAGCAGCTTAGGGGGAGCGGGGGGGCCGCAAGATACGCAGTATTTT
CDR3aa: CASSLGGAGGPQDTQYF

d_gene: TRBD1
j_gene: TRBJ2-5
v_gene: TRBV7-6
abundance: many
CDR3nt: TGTGCCAGCAGCTCAAAACCCCAACAGGGGCGCGGGGAGACCCAGTACTTC
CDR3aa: CASSSKPQQGRGETQYF

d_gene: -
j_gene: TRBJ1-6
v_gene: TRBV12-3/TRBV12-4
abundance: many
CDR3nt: TGTGCCAGCAGTCGAACAGGGAACGATTCACCCCTCCACTTT
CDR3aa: CASSRTGNDSPLHF

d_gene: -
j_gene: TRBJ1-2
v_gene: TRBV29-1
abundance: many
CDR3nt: TGCAGCGTTGATCTCCCGTGGGGCTACACCTTC
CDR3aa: CSVDLPWGYTF

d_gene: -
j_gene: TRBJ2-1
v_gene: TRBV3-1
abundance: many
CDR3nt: TGTGCCAGCAGCCAAGATCTATCAGCGCCCAGCTCCTACAATGAGCAGTTCTTC
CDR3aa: CASSQDLSAPSSYNEQFF

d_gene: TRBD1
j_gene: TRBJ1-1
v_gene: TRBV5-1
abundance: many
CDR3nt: TGCGCCAGCAGCATCGGACAGGGGACGAGGGACACTGAAGCTTTCTTT
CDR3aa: CASSIGQGTRDTEAFF

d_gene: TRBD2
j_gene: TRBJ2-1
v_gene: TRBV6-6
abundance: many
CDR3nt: TGTGCCAGCGTCGGGGCTAGCGGTCCCAATGAGCAGTTCTTC
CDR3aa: CASVGASGPNEQFF

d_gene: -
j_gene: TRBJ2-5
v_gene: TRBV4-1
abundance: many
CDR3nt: TGCGCCAGCAGCCAAGATGGGAACTTCCAAGAGACCCAGTACTTC
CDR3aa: CASSQDGNFQETQYF

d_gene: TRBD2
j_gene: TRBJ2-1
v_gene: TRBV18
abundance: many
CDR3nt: TGTGCCAGCTCACCACGGGCGGGAGTAACCTACAATGAGCAGTTCTTC
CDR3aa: CASSPRAGVTYNEQFF

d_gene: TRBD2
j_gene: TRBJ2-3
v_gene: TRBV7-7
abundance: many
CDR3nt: TGTGCTAGCAGCCAGTCTAGCGGGAGTGGGACAGATACGCAGTATTTT
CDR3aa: CASSQSSGSGTDTQYF

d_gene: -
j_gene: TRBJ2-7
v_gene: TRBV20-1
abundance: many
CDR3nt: TGCAGTGCTCGCCCCCCCATCGGGAACCTTTACGAGCAGTACTTC
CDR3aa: CSARPPIGNLYEQYF

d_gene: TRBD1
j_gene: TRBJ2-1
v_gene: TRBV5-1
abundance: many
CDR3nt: TGCGCCAGCAGCTTGGCCCCGGGACAGGGGGGTGGCTACAATGAGCAGTTCTTC
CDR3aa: CASSLAPGQGGGYNEQFF

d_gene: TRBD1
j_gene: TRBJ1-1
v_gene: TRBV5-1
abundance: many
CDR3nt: TGCGCCAGCAGCTTGGGACAGGGAATCGCTGAAGCTTTCTTT
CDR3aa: CASSLGQGIAEAFF

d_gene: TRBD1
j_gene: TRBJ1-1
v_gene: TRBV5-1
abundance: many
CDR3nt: TGCGCCAGCAGCAGGGACAGGGGAGTAACTGAAGCTTTCTTT
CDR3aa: CASSRDRGVTEAFF

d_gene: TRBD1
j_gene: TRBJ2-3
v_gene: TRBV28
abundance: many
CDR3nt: TGTGCCAGCAGTCCGCAGGACAGGGGTACAGATACGCAGTATTTT
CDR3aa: CASSPQDRGTDTQYF

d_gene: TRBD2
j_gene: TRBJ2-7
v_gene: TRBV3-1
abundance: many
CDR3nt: TGTGCCAGCAGCCAAAGGCGTCCTAGCGGGAGCCACGAGCAGTACTTC
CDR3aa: CASSQRRPSGSHEQYF

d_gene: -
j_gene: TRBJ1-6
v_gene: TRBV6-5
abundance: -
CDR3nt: TGTGCCAGCAGTTACTGGAGCAGCTCCTATAATTCACCCCTCCACTTT
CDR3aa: CASSYWSSSYNSPLHF

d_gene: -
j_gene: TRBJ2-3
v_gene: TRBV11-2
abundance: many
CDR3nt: TGTGCCAGCAGCTTACGTGGGGGGAGCACAGATACGCAGTATTTT
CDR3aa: CASSLRGGSTDTQYF

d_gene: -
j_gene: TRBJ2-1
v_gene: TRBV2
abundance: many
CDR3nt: TGTGCCAGCAGTGACGGAGACAAGGACAATGAGCAGTTCTTC
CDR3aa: CASSDGDKDNEQFF

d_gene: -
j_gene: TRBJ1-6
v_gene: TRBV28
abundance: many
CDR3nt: TGTGCCAGCAGGAGTGGGGCGGACTCCTATAATTCACCCCTCCACTTT
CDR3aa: CASRSGADSYNSPLHF

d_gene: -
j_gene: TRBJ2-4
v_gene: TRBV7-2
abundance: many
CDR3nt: TGTGCCAGCAGCCCCGGGTCCAAAAACATTCAGTACTTC
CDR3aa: CASSPGSKNIQYF

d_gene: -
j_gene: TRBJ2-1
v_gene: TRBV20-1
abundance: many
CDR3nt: TGCAGTGCGCGTTCCTACAATGAGCAGTTCTTC
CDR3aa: CSARSYNEQFF

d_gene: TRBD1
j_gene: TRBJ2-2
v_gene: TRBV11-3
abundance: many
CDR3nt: TGTGCCAGCAGCTTTACAGGGGGCGGAACCGGGGAGCTGTTTTTT
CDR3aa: CASSFTGGGTGELFF

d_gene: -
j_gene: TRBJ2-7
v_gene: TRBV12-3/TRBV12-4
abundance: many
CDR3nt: TGTGCCAGCAGTCGGGACGCTTCCTACGAGCAGTACTTC
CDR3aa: CASSRDASYEQYF

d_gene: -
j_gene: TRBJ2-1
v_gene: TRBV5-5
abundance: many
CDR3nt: TGTGCCAGCAGCCTCGGTCCTGGGGTGGATGAGCAGTTCTTC
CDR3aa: CASSLGPGVDEQFF

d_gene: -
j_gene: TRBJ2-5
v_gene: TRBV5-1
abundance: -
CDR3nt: TGCGCCAGCAGCTTGGAGCAGAGGGAAAAGACCCAGTACTTC
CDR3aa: CASSLEQREKTQYF

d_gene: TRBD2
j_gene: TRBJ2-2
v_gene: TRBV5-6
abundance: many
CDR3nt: TGTGCCAGCAGCATGAACCGGGACTACCCGAACACCGGGGAGCTGTTTTTT
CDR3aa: CASSMNRDYPNTGELFF

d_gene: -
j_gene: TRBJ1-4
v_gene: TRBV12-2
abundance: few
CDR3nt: TGTGCAAGTCGCCCGGACAGGAATGAAGGCGATGAAAAACTGTTTTTT
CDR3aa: CASRPDRNEGDEKLFF

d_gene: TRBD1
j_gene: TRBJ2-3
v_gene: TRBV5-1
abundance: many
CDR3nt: TGCGCCAGCAGCTTGGAAGCAGGGGGTCAAGATACGCAGTATTTT
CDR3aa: CASSLEAGGQDTQYF

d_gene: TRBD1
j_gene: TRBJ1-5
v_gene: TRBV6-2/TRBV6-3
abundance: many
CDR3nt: TGTGCCAGCAGCTACGGGACAGGGGTAGGTCAGCCCCAGCATTTT
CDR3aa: CASSYGTGVGQPQHF

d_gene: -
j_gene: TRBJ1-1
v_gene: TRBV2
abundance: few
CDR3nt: TGTGCCAGCAGTAACAAAGCGAACACTGAAGCTTTCTTT
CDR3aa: CASSNKANTEAFF

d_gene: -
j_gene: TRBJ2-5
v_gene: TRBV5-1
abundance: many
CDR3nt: TGCGCCAGCCGGACGGCCCAAGGGAATACATTGGAGACCCAGTACTTC
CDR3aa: CASRTAQGNTLETQYF

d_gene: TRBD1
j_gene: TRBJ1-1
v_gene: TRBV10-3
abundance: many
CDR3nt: TGTGCCATCAGCCACCTGGGACAGAGGAACACTGAAGCTTTCTTT
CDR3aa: CAISHLGQRNTEAFF

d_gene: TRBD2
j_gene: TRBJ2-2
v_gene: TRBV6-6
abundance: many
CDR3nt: TGTGCCAGCAGTGGGGACTATCGCGGCGGGGAGCTGTTTTTT
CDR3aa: CASSGDYRGGELFF

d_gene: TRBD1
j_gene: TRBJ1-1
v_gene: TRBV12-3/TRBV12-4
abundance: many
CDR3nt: TGTGCCAGCAGTCCCTCCAGGGGGTCCACTGAAGCTTTCTTT
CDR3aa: CASSPSRGSTEAFF

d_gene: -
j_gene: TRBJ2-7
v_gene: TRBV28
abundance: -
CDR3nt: TGTGCCAGCACCCGAGGGACTCACCCGACCTACGAGCAGTACTTC
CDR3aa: CASTRGTHPTYEQYF

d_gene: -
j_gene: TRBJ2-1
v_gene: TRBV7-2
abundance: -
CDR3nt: TGTGCCAGCAGCATACGCGGGGATTCCTACAATGAGCAGTTCTTC
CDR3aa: CASSIRGDSYNEQFF

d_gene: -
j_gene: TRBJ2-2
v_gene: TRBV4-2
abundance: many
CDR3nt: TGTGCCAGCAGCCAAGCCGGGGAGCTGTTTTTT
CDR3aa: CASSQAGELFF

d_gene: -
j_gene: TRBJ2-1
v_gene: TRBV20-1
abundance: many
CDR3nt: TGCAGTGCCGTAAAGGGGTTCAATGAGCAGTTCTTC
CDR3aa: CSAVKGFNEQFF